Listed here are 15 T cell receptor beta chains from one sample, sequenced in a study of OX40 agonist ivuxolimab in advanced cancers. The protocol was immunoSEQ multiplex PCR, while the TCRdb copy is restricted to in-frame clones and leaves out a portion. The table includes over 60,000 clones, approximately 80% detected once. The sequencing used CD4+ or CD8+ T cells sorted from blood, collected in a trial of the OX40 agonist ivuxolimab. The receptors come from an adult with an advanced solid tumor such as melanoma, head and neck, liver or kidney cancer.

The V and J genes are TRBV6-5 and TRBJ2-7, with 13 nucleotides matching TRBD2. This CDR3 region has 15 residues. Germline V CDR1 and CDR2: MNHEY, SVGAGI. V shed 7 bases and J 4 bases; nucleotides not matched to a gene: 7. Here the CDR3 reads CASIGLAGVSYEQYV. The CDR3 region has the DNA TGTGCCAGCATTGGACTAGCGGGAGTTTCATACGAGCAGTACGTC.

The chain couples TRBV10-1 to TRBJ1-5, with 8 bases identical to TRBD1. The CDR3 contains 17 residues. The germline V gene encodes CDR1 WNHNN and CDR2 SYGVQD (reference sequence). The V and J ends lost 4 bases and 0 bases, in that order; junction bases with no gene match: 8. CDR3 sequence: CASSGRDRGGSNQPQHF. The CDR3 DNA reads TGCGCCAGCAGTGGCCGAGACAGGGGCGGTAGCAATCAGCCCCAGCATTTT.

The rearrangement uses TRBV4-1 and TRBJ1-5; maybe TRBD1 (5 bases). Germline V lookup: CDR1 MGHRA, CDR2 YSYEKL. The CDR3 is made up of 16 amino acids. Trimming cost V 0 bases and J 6 bases, with 15 bases left between them. This CDR3 is CASSQDPTGGFQPQHF. CDR3 coding DNA: TGCGCCAGCAGCCAAGATCCCACCGGGGGGTTTCAGCCCCAGCATTTT.

V usage is TRBV10-2 and J usage is TRBJ2-7; perhaps TRBD1 as D (5 bases). CDR1 is WSHSY, CDR2 SAAADI, per germline. V was trimmed by 3 bases and J by 4 bases, leaving 13 bases between them. The CDR3 spans 14 residues. The CDR3 DNA follows: TGCGCCAGCAGTGACAACCAGAAGGGGTACGAGCAGTACGTC. Its translation: CASSDNQKGYEQYV.

The rearrangement joins TRBV30 to TRBJ1-5, with 9 bases fitting TRBD1. The CDR3 spans 13 residues. The V gene's germline CDR1 is GTSNPN and CDR2 SVGIG (reference sequence). V shed 2 bases and J 8 bases; nucleotides not matched to a gene: 4. CDR3 sequence (DNA): TGTGCCTGGAGTCACGGACAGGGGAAGCCCCAGCATTTT. The encoded protein is CAWSHGQGKPQHF.

The V gene is TRBV2, the J gene TRBJ1-5, with 8 bases identical to TRBD1. J gave up 6 bases and V 8 bases, and 18 bases lay outside the gene matches. The V gene's germline CDR1 is SNHLY and CDR2 FYNNEI. The CDR3 totals 17 residues. This CDR3 reads CASACDPGQGPFQPQHF. The CDR3, as DNA: TGTGCCAGCGCCTGCGATCCAGGACAGGGCCCCTTTCAGCCCCAGCATTTT.

V and J are TRBV2 and TRBJ2-5, with D possibly TRBD1 on 6 matching bases. Germline V gives CDR1 SNHLY, CDR2 FYNNEI. The CDR3 has 13 amino acids. V was trimmed by 4 bases and J by 5 bases, leaving 11 bases between them. The DNA of the CDR3 is TGTGCCAGCAGTGTCAGGGGTGGGGAGACCCAGTACTTC. Translating it yields CASSVRGGETQYF.

The chain couples TRBV13 to TRBJ1-5, with TRBD1 as a possible D gene (5 bases). CDR1 and CDR2 from the germline V gene are PRHDT and FYEKMQ (reference sequence). This CDR3 spans 15 amino acids. V was shortened by 6 bases and J by 7 bases, with 19 bases between the two germline ends. In DNA, the CDR3 is TGTGCCAGCAGTGAGGGCGGGAGGGGCCGGCAGCCCCAGCATTTT. Protein product: CASSEGGRGRQPQHF.

V usage is TRBV5-4 and J usage is TRBJ1-6; D is unclear. From germline, CDR1 is SGHNT and CDR2 YYREEE (reference sequence). Deletions cut 2 bases from V and 8 bases from J, with 5 bases between. The CDR3 is made up of 12 amino acids. The CDR3 reads CASSFQDSPLHF. CDR3 DNA: TGTGCCAGCAGCTTCCAGGATTCACCCCTCCACTTT.

The rearrangement joins TRBV9 to TRBJ2-3; D not resolved. Germline CDR1 reads SGDLS; CDR2 reads YYNGEE. Trimming removed 0 bases at V and 6 bases at J, with 17 bases between. This CDR3 is 16 amino acids long. The CDR3 bases are TGTGCCAGCAGCGTAGGTTTAGCAGTAACGGAGGATACGCAGTATTTT. Its translation: CASSVGLAVTEDTQYF.

V usage is TRBV5-4 and J usage is TRBJ2-3; the D is unclear. V was trimmed by 0 bases and J by 3 bases, leaving 11 bases between them. Germline CDR1 SGHNT, CDR2 YYREEE (reference sequence). The CDR3 covers 15 residues. The CDR3 sequence is CASSLGKTVTDTQYF. The CDR3 coding sequence is TGTGCCAGCAGCTTGGGTAAAACCGTAACAGATACGCAGTATTTT.

This chain connects TRBV4-3 to TRBJ2-1, with a tentative D call TRBD1 (6 bases). The CDR3 loop spans 16 amino acids. Germline values: CDR1 LGHNA, CDR2 YSLEER. V shed 2 bases and J shed 6 bases, with 17 bases lying between them. The CDR3 here is CASSQNGPGTPNEQFF. For the CDR3, the DNA is TGCGCCAGCAGCCAAAACGGCCCGGGGACACCCAATGAGCAGTTCTTC.

The chain uses TRBV6-6 and TRBJ2-7; D possibly matches TRBD1 or TRBD2 (5 bases each). V lost 2 bases to trimming and J lost 6 bases, with 11 bases between them. Germline V lookup: CDR1 MNHNY, CDR2 SVGAGI (reference sequence). CDR3 size: 13 residues. The CDR3 sequence: CASSYGHGAEQYF. CDR3 nucleotides: TGTGCCAGCAGTTACGGCCACGGGGCCGAGCAGTACTTC.

The J gene is TRBJ2-3, the V gene TRBV5-4; 7 nucleotides match TRBD2. V lost 7 bases, J lost 4 bases, and 9 bases stayed unmatched. The CDR3 is 14 residues long. Germline CDR1 and CDR2: SGHNT and YYREEE (reference sequence). The CDR3 is CASALAGGADTQYF. CDR3 DNA: TGTGCCAGCGCCTTAGCGGGCGGGGCAGATACGCAGTATTTT.

This clone appeared once. The chain carries TRBV9 and TRBJ2-1; D call uncertain. With 0 bases removed from V and 2 bases from J, the gap between germline ends came to 9 bases. CDR1 is SGDLS, CDR2 YYNGEE, per germline. This CDR3 contains 15 residues. CDR3 sequence (DNA): TGTGCCAGCAGCGTAGTACCGGAACCCTACAATGAGCAGTTCTTC. Residues: CASSVVPEPYNEQFF.